This T cell receptor beta chain was captured by sequencing in a study of cytomegalovirus exposure and HLA in healthy donors. Overall study context: Clustering assigned about four fifths of the approximately 400 genotyped donors to the Caucasian-associated ancestry cluster. The study's findings and limits: Later analysis found that TCR beta chains associated with HLA were more clonally expanded than other, equally common chains. 150 or so TCR beta chains were listed as cytomegalovirus-associated.

Per the germline V gene, CDR1 is ENHRY and CDR2 is SYGVKD. This CDR3 has 14 amino acids. V gave up 0 bases and J gave up 3 bases, with 8 bases separating them. Healthy bone marrow donors made up the donors. As to this clone: Antigen: not known.

PCR primers comprised 60 Vbeta and 13 Jbeta primers. Produced via immunoSEQ multiplex PCR; TCRdb's table is partial and in-frame only. Seen here are 150,000 or so clones, around two thirds observed once, and the top ten hold under 2%. The clonotype was recovered from a woman aged 18-29 years in good health and CMV-seronegative. V usage is TRBV10-3 and J usage is TRBJ1-1; a weak D match, TRBD1 (5 bases). The specimen was PBMCs. The CDR3 region is CAISESNRYTEAFF. CDR3 DNA: TGTGCCATCAGTGAGTCGAACAGGTACACTGAAGCTTTCTTT.